The rows below give T cell receptor beta chains drawn from one sample of a study of regulatory T cells in long-lasting Graves disease. MiXCR, run by TCRdb on the multiplex PCR reads, gives a single entry per CDR3 protein. This sample yields hundreds of thousands of distinct CDR3 sequences, of which approximately 15% are seen a single time; about 17% belongs to the top ten. The same sample was also used in a study of T cells in Graves' hyperthyroidism and ophthalmopathy.

The sample here was peripheral blood mononuclear cells (PBMCs), taken at new diagnosis, from a patient treated with antithyroid drugs. The receptors stem from a woman aged 25 to 45 with Graves disease. The CDR3 runs from the conserved cysteine through the conserved F or W. The order of the fields is V gene, clone size, CDR3 length, J gene, D gene, CDR3 DNA, CDR3 protein. D genes are given only for firm matches. Not every row has a clone size; where given, it reads once, few, many or a size class.

v_call: TRBV4-1; clone_size: few; cdr3_length: 15; j_call: TRBJ2-7; d_call: -; cdr3_nt: TGCGCCAGCAGCCAGGGACGCTTGAGCTCCTACGAGCAGTACTTC; cdr3_aa: CASSQGRLSSYEQYF
v_call: TRBV20-1; clone_size: many; cdr3_length: 15; j_call: TRBJ2-3; d_call: TRBD1; cdr3_nt: TGCAGTGCGAGAGATCCGGGACAGTACACAGATACGCAGTATTTT; cdr3_aa: CSARDPGQYTDTQYF
v_call: TRBV25-1; clone_size: -; cdr3_length: 14; j_call: TRBJ2-1; d_call: -; cdr3_nt: TGTGCCAGCAGTCCTCGGACCGAGTACAATGAGCAGTTCTTC; cdr3_aa: CASSPRTEYNEQFF
v_call: TRBV27; clone_size: many; cdr3_length: 13; j_call: TRBJ1-2; d_call: -; cdr3_nt: TGTGCCAGCAGTAGGGACAAGAACTATGGCTACACCTTC; cdr3_aa: CASSRDKNYGYTF
v_call: TRBV7-9; clone_size: few; cdr3_length: 15; j_call: TRBJ2-3; d_call: -; cdr3_nt: TGTGCCAGCAGCTTAGGACTAGGATTCTTCGATACGCAGTATTTT; cdr3_aa: CASSLGLGFFDTQYF
v_call: TRBV7-9; clone_size: few; cdr3_length: 13; j_call: TRBJ2-2; d_call: -; cdr3_nt: TGTGCCAGCGTTAAGGGTGACACCGGGGAGCTGTTTTTT; cdr3_aa: CASVKGDTGELFF
v_call: TRBV7-3; clone_size: many; cdr3_length: 14; j_call: TRBJ2-7; d_call: TRBD1; cdr3_nt: TGTGCCAGCAGCTTACAGGGGGCTAACTACGAGCAGTACTTC; cdr3_aa: CASSLQGANYEQYF
v_call: TRBV29-1; clone_size: many; cdr3_length: 13; j_call: TRBJ1-1; d_call: -; cdr3_nt: TGCAGCACAATGTGGGGGTCGAACACTGAAGCTTTCTTT; cdr3_aa: CSTMWGSNTEAFF
v_call: TRBV4-1; clone_size: -; cdr3_length: 13; j_call: TRBJ2-7; d_call: -; cdr3_nt: TGCGCCAGCAGCCAATGGGGTGTAGGCGAGCAGTACTTC; cdr3_aa: CASSQWGVGEQYF
v_call: TRBV28; clone_size: many; cdr3_length: 15; j_call: TRBJ1-4; d_call: -; cdr3_nt: TGTGCCAGCAGTTTAGCTCCCGGGCTTAATGAAAAACTGTTTTTT; cdr3_aa: CASSLAPGLNEKLFF
v_call: TRBV6-1; clone_size: many; cdr3_length: 14; j_call: TRBJ2-7; d_call: -; cdr3_nt: TGTGCCAGCACCCGGGACTCCCGAGGGGGAGAGCAGTACTTC; cdr3_aa: CASTRDSRGGEQYF
v_call: TRBV20-1; clone_size: many; cdr3_length: 15; j_call: TRBJ1-1; d_call: TRBD1; cdr3_nt: TGCAGTGCTAGAGATAGGACAGGGCTGAACACTGAAGCTTTCTTT; cdr3_aa: CSARDRTGLNTEAFF
v_call: TRBV5-6; clone_size: few; cdr3_length: 12; j_call: TRBJ1-4; d_call: -; cdr3_nt: TGTGCCAGCAGCCAGATGAATGAAAAACTGTTTTTT; cdr3_aa: CASSQMNEKLFF
v_call: TRBV7-8; clone_size: -; cdr3_length: 17; j_call: TRBJ2-7; d_call: TRBD2; cdr3_nt: TGTGCCAGCAGCTTAGAAACCCTCCTGGCTAGCGGCGGCGAGCAGTACTTC; cdr3_aa: CASSLETLLASGGEQYF
v_call: TRBV7-2; clone_size: many; cdr3_length: 15; j_call: TRBJ1-2; d_call: TRBD1; cdr3_nt: TGTGCCAGCAGCCGCCCGGGACAGGGGAGCTATGGCTACACCTTC; cdr3_aa: CASSRPGQGSYGYTF
v_call: TRBV28; clone_size: many; cdr3_length: 14; j_call: TRBJ1-2; d_call: -; cdr3_nt: TGTGCCAGCAGGTCTACAGGGAAGTCTCATGGCTACACCTTC; cdr3_aa: CASRSTGKSHGYTF
v_call: TRBV19; clone_size: -; cdr3_length: 16; j_call: TRBJ1-3; d_call: -; cdr3_nt: TGTGCCAGTAGTGGACGCACAGTGAGCTCTGGAAACACCATATATTTT; cdr3_aa: CASSGRTVSSGNTIYF
v_call: TRBV28; clone_size: -; cdr3_length: 12; j_call: TRBJ2-7; d_call: -; cdr3_nt: TGTGCCAACCAGACTAGCTCCTACGAGCAGTACTTC; cdr3_aa: CANQTSSYEQYF
v_call: TRBV20-1; clone_size: -; cdr3_length: 11; j_call: TRBJ2-7; d_call: -; cdr3_nt: TGCAGTTCACCAATGGGGTTTGAGCAGTACTTC; cdr3_aa: CSSPMGFEQYF
v_call: TRBV6-1; clone_size: -; cdr3_length: 15; j_call: TRBJ1-2; d_call: -; cdr3_nt: TGTGCCAGCAGCCCCCCCCCCGGGGCGAACTATGGCTACACCTTC; cdr3_aa: CASSPPPGANYGYTF
v_call: TRBV28; clone_size: many; cdr3_length: 17; j_call: TRBJ2-3; d_call: -; cdr3_nt: TGTGCCAGCAGTTTAGGGGGCGGACAAAAAAGCACAGATACGCAGTATTTT; cdr3_aa: CASSLGGGQKSTDTQYF
v_call: TRBV30; clone_size: many; cdr3_length: 11; j_call: TRBJ1-2; d_call: -; cdr3_nt: TGTGCCTGGAGCTTGGGCTATGGCTACACCTTC; cdr3_aa: CAWSLGYGYTF
v_call: TRBV5-1; clone_size: -; cdr3_length: 14; j_call: TRBJ2-1; d_call: -; cdr3_nt: TGCGCCAGCAGCTTGGCGGACCTCTACAATGAGCAGTTCTTC; cdr3_aa: CASSLADLYNEQFF
v_call: TRBV6-1; clone_size: -; cdr3_length: 15; j_call: TRBJ2-7; d_call: TRBD1; cdr3_nt: TGTGCCAGCACCTACGATCCGGGACAGAGATACGAGCAGTACTTC; cdr3_aa: CASTYDPGQRYEQYF
v_call: TRBV11-2; clone_size: few; cdr3_length: 16; j_call: TRBJ2-1; d_call: -; cdr3_nt: TGTGCCAGCAGCCAAGATTATTGGAGCTCCTACAATGAGCAGTTCTTC; cdr3_aa: CASSQDYWSSYNEQFF
v_call: TRBV20-1; clone_size: few; cdr3_length: 14; j_call: TRBJ2-1; d_call: -; cdr3_nt: TGCAGTGCTAGAAGGGGTCTAGACAAAGATGAGCAGTTCTTC; cdr3_aa: CSARRGLDKDEQFF
v_call: TRBV5-1; clone_size: few; cdr3_length: 16; j_call: TRBJ2-2; d_call: TRBD2; cdr3_nt: TGCGCCAGCAGCTTGAGTGGAGGGAGGGTCGCCGGGGAGCTGTTTTTT; cdr3_aa: CASSLSGGRVAGELFF
v_call: TRBV4-2; clone_size: -; cdr3_length: 11; j_call: TRBJ1-1; d_call: -; cdr3_nt: TGTGCCAGCAGGCTGGAGAGTGAAGCTTTCTTT; cdr3_aa: CASRLESEAFF
v_call: TRBV6-1; clone_size: many; cdr3_length: 14; j_call: TRBJ1-1; d_call: -; cdr3_nt: TGTGCCAGCAGAATATCCGGGCCGCACACTGAAGCTTTCTTT; cdr3_aa: CASRISGPHTEAFF
v_call: TRBV7-2; clone_size: -; cdr3_length: 14; j_call: TRBJ2-7; d_call: TRBD2; cdr3_nt: TGTGCCAGCAGCCACCCGGGAGGCTCCTACGAGCAGTACTTC; cdr3_aa: CASSHPGGSYEQYF
v_call: TRBV4-2; clone_size: -; cdr3_length: 14; j_call: TRBJ2-1; d_call: -; cdr3_nt: TGTGCCAGCAGCCAAGAGGGACAAACGAGGGAGCAGTTCTTC; cdr3_aa: CASSQEGQTREQFF
v_call: TRBV20-1; clone_size: few; cdr3_length: 13; j_call: TRBJ2-1; d_call: -; cdr3_nt: TGCAGTGCTAGCCCCAGGGGCTACAATGAGCAGTTCTTC; cdr3_aa: CSASPRGYNEQFF
v_call: TRBV20-1; clone_size: -; cdr3_length: 15; j_call: TRBJ1-1; d_call: -; cdr3_nt: TGCAGTGCTGGAGTCGGCGGGGGGATGAACACTGAAGCTTTCTTT; cdr3_aa: CSAGVGGGMNTEAFF
v_call: TRBV7-9; clone_size: few; cdr3_length: 13; j_call: TRBJ2-7; d_call: -; cdr3_nt: TGTGCCAGCAGCCCAGCCACTTTCTACGAGCAGTACTTC; cdr3_aa: CASSPATFYEQYF
v_call: TRBV20-1; clone_size: few; cdr3_length: 15; j_call: TRBJ2-7; d_call: TRBD2; cdr3_nt: TGCAGTGCTGATGGGCCGGGACTAGCGCTTTACGAGCAGTACTTC; cdr3_aa: CSADGPGLALYEQYF
v_call: TRBV13; clone_size: few; cdr3_length: 15; j_call: TRBJ2-7; d_call: TRBD1; cdr3_nt: TGTGCCAGCAGCCCCCTCGGGACAGTAGGGAACGAGCAGTACTTC; cdr3_aa: CASSPLGTVGNEQYF
v_call: TRBV2; clone_size: many; cdr3_length: 18; j_call: TRBJ2-5; d_call: -; cdr3_nt: TGTGCCAGCACAAAGTTGCGGTCCGGCACCGAGTACCAAGAGACCCAGTACTTC; cdr3_aa: CASTKLRSGTEYQETQYF
v_call: TRBV5-1; clone_size: -; cdr3_length: 16; j_call: TRBJ2-1; d_call: TRBD2; cdr3_nt: TGCGCCAGCAGCGCAATAGCGGGAGAGAGTCACAATGAGCAGTTCTTC; cdr3_aa: CASSAIAGESHNEQFF
v_call: TRBV2; clone_size: many; cdr3_length: 12; j_call: TRBJ1-2; d_call: -; cdr3_nt: TGTGCCAGCCGTTATGGCTCAGACGGCTACACCTTC; cdr3_aa: CASRYGSDGYTF
v_call: TRBV10-3; clone_size: -; cdr3_length: 15; j_call: TRBJ1-5; d_call: -; cdr3_nt: TGTGCCATCAGTGAGTCGATCCAGAACAATCAGCCCCAGCATTTT; cdr3_aa: CAISESIQNNQPQHF
v_call: TRBV6-1; clone_size: few; cdr3_length: 16; j_call: TRBJ1-2; d_call: TRBD1; cdr3_nt: TGTGCCAGCCTCCCCGACAGGGGGCTCTTGAACTATGGCTACACCTTC; cdr3_aa: CASLPDRGLLNYGYTF